The sequence of this T cell receptor beta chain was determined in a study of shared clonotypes between healthy human individuals. Overall study findings and caveats: Naive subsets generally exceeded memory subsets in estimated richness. Collection of samples was limited to blood; tissue repertoires likely differ.

Clones were sequenced by immunoSEQ multiplex PCR, and TCRdb holds only the in-frame ones, with some missing. The repertoire has roughly 600,000 clones, roughly 98% of them found once; the top ten carry 0.3%. CD8 cells regarded as naive lacked CD45RO, were positively chosen for CCR7, and omitted terminally differentiated effector memory CD45RA+ cells. Concerning this clone itself: As yet, its antigen is unknown.

The receptor was isolated from a man aged 25 to 40 in good health. The sample taken for sequencing was naive CD8+ T cells sorted from blood.

DNA for the CDR3: TGTGCCAGCAGTTTTAGGACTAGCGGAGAGACAGATACGCAGTATTTT. It translates to CASSFRTSGETDTQYF. V usage is TRBV7-2 and J usage is TRBJ2-3, with 10 bases aligning to TRBD2. CDR1 SGHTA and CDR2 FQGNSA come from the germline V gene. V lost 6 bases to trimming and J lost 3 bases; unmatched junction nucleotides: 9. CDR3 length equals 16 residues. The full variable domain, with the rest looked up from reference TRBV7-2 and TRBJ2-3, is GAGVSQSPSNKVTEKGKDVELRCDPISGHTALYWYRQSLGQGLEFLIYFQGNSAPDKSGLPSDRFSAERTGGSVSTLTIQRTQQEDSAVYLCASSFRTSGETDTQYFGPGTRLTVL.